The entry below describes one TCR beta chain. The source of the sample is a study of blood T cell repertoires in COVID-19. The V gene's germline CDR1 is SNHLY and CDR2 FYNNEI. The CDR3 is made up of 18 amino acids. Trimming left V 4 bases short and J 0 bases short, with 21 bases between. Sequencing was performed with immunoSEQ multiplex PCR; in TCRdb, only in-frame clones are kept and a portion is missing. The table lists 270,000 or so clones, 86% of them singletons. The sequenced material came from peripheral blood. The TCR originated in a young woman with active or convalescent COVID-19. This rearrangement joins TRBV2 to TRBJ1-2; the D gene is possibly TRBD1 (5 bases). The CDR3 region is CASSAFSAGSLTNYGYTF. CDR3 coding DNA: TGTGCCAGCAGTGCCTTCTCAGCAGGGTCGCTAACTAACTATGGCTACACCTTC.